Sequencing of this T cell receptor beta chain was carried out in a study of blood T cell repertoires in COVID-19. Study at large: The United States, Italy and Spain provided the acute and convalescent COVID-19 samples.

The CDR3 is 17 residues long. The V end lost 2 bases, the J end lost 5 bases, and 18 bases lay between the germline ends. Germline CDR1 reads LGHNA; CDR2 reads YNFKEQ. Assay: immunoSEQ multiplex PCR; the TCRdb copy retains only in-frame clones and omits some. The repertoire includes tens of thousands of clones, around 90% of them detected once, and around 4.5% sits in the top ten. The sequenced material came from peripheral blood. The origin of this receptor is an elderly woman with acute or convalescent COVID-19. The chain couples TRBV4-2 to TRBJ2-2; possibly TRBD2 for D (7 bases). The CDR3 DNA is TGTGCCAGCAGCCAACGCCAAGGGGGAGCGGGAACCGGGGAGCTGTTTTTT. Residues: CASSQRQGGAGTGELFF.